One and the same sample provided the 16 T cell receptor beta chains below, sequenced in a study of type 1 and type 2 diabetes patients. The PCR template was genomic DNA. Amplification of the beta chain CDR3 used 30 forward and 13 reverse multiplex primers. TCRdb reanalysed the multiplex PCR reads using MiXCR and keeps one entry per CDR3 protein. The sample has about 290,000 distinct CDR3 sequences, 40% to 50% seen once. Sequenced: peripheral blood mononuclear cells (PBMCs). These receptor sequences come from a young man with type 2 diabetes.

This clonotype was picked up one time. This chain connects TRBV20-1 to TRBJ2-1; TRBD1 matches at 7 bases. This CDR3 is built from 15 residues. Germline V gene data show CDR1 as DFQATT and CDR2 as SNEGSKA (reference sequence). The V gene end was trimmed by 6 bases and the J gene end by 3 bases; junction bases not matched to a gene: 11. CDR3 protein: CSAWATQGFYNEQFF. In DNA form, the CDR3 reads TGCAGTGCCTGGGCCACACAGGGGTTCTACAATGAGCAGTTCTTC.

This chain links TRBV28 with TRBJ1-6; 8 positions match TRBD1. The CDR3 has 16 amino acids. Germline trimming cut 5 bases from V and 7 bases from J; bases unmatched to any gene: 10. Germline V lookup: CDR1 MDHEN, CDR2 SYDVKM. The CDR3 region is CASSPSGQGENSPLHF. In DNA form, the CDR3 reads TGTGCCAGCAGTCCATCAGGACAGGGTGAGAATTCACCCCTCCACTTT.

V and J are TRBV20-1 and TRBJ1-1, with 8 positions matching TRBD1. V gave up 5 bases and J gave up 3 bases; unmatched junction bases: 8. This CDR3 region has 14 residues. CDR1 DFQATT and CDR2 SNEGSKA come from the germline V gene (reference sequence). The CDR3 loop is CSAEQGASDTEAFF. Written as DNA, the CDR3 is TGCAGTGCTGAGCAGGGGGCCTCGGACACTGAAGCTTTCTTT.

V and J are TRBV6-1 and TRBJ2-7; D is possibly TRBD2 (7 bases). Trimming removed 3 bases from V and 2 bases from J, with 11 bases in between. Germline V CDR1 and CDR2: MNHNS, SASEGT. This CDR3 spans 14 amino acids. CDR3 in DNA: TGTGCCAGCAGTGAGGGGGGGCGAACCTACGAGCAGTACTTC. Protein sequence: CASSEGGRTYEQYF.

The genes are TRBV20-1 and TRBJ2-1, with 9 bases matching TRBD1. The germline CDR1 and CDR2 sequences are DFQATT and SNEGSKA (reference sequence). Trimming took 3 bases from V and 7 from J; bases not matched to a gene: 10. This CDR3 spans 15 amino acids. The CDR3 region is CSARNRDRVGNEQFF. DNA for the CDR3: TGCAGTGCTAGGAACCGGGACAGGGTAGGGAATGAGCAGTTCTTC.

The chain is built from TRBV6-5 and TRBJ2-2; D may be TRBD2 (5 bases). Per germline, CDR1 MNHEY and CDR2 SVGAGI. The CDR3 length is 17 residues. The V gene lost 2 bases and the J gene lost 7 bases, with 20 bases spanning the gap. The CDR3 spells CASSYDWRAEVGGELFF. CDR3 nucleotide sequence: TGTGCCAGCAGTTACGACTGGCGAGCGGAGGTCGGCGGGGAGCTGTTTTTT.

The chain recombines TRBV29-1 with TRBJ1-2; TRBD1 matches at 7 bases. Germline CDR1 SQVTM, CDR2 ANQGSEA. V was clipped by 7 bases and J by 6 bases; unmatched bases: 5. The CDR3 loop spans 11 amino acids. In nucleotides, the CDR3 is TGCAGCGCCGAGACAGGGCATGGCTACACCTTC. Residues: CSAETGHGYTF.

The chain employs TRBV12-3 or TRBV12-4 and TRBJ2-7, with a tentative D call TRBD2 (7 bases). The CDR3 consists of 13 residues. Trimming pared 2 bases from V and 5 bases from J, leaving 10 bases between. CDR3 in DNA: TGTGCCAGCAGTTTAAGAGGGGGGGACGAGCAGTACTTC. Translation gives CASSLRGGDEQYF.

This clonotype has a handful of counts. The rearrangement uses TRBV10-3 and TRBJ1-5; D ambiguous. The CDR3 length is 13 residues. Germline CDR1 reads ENHRY; CDR2 reads SYGVKD. Trimming stripped 7 bases from V and 2 bases from J, with 9 bases between. CDR3 coding DNA: TGTGCCATCACTCCGTCTGGCAATCAGCCCCAGCATTTT. Its translation is CAITPSGNQPQHF.

The rearrangement joins TRBV7-3 to TRBJ1-2; TRBD1 is a possible D gene (5 bases). Germline lookup yields CDR1 SGHTA and CDR2 FQGTGA. Trimming stripped 3 bases from V and 3 bases from J, with 17 bases between. This CDR3 region has 16 residues. The CDR3 protein is CASSFLGETKHYGYTF. The CDR3 nucleotides read TGTGCCAGCAGCTTCCTAGGGGAAACTAAACACTATGGCTACACCTTC.

The chain couples TRBV28 to TRBJ2-1, with 9 bases aligning to TRBD1. The CDR3 covers 17 residues. The V and J ends lost 3 bases and 0 bases, in that order; junction bases with no gene match: 6. Germline lookup yields CDR1 MDHEN and CDR2 SYDVKM. The CDR3 nucleotides read TGTGCCAGCAGTTTCCAACAGGGGGCGAGCTCCTACAATGAGCAGTTCTTC. Protein sequence: CASSFQQGASSYNEQFF.

Concerning this clonotype itself: A clone one base away is much larger, so this may be a read error. The chain joins TRBV19 to TRBJ2-7; D unresolved. There are 11 residues in the CDR3. The V and J ends lost 1 base and 5 bases respectively, with 3 bases between them. Per germline, CDR1 LNHDA and CDR2 SQIVND (reference sequence). The CDR3 DNA sequence: TGTGCCAGTAGTATAGGCCACGAGCAGTACTTC. This sequence encodes CASSIGHEQYF.

This clonotype has at least ten counts. The rearrangement links TRBV10-3 to TRBJ2-7; 7 bases agree with TRBD1. V dropped 10 bases and J dropped 5; count of bases not matched to a gene: 8. Per the germline V gene, CDR1 is ENHRY and CDR2 is SYGVKD. The CDR3 has 12 amino acids. CDR3 in DNA: TGTGCCAGCGATACAGGGGCGCACGAGCAGTACTTC. Protein sequence: CASDTGAHEQYF.

This clonotype came up a few times. This chain uses TRBV5-1 with TRBJ2-2, with D hard to call. Germline V gene data show CDR1 as SGHRS and CDR2 as YFSETQ. V was trimmed by 5 bases and J by 0 bases, leaving 14 bases between them. The CDR3 runs to 16 residues. This chain's CDR3 is CASSILDLSNTGELFF. DNA of the CDR3: TGCGCCAGCAGTATCTTAGATCTTTCGAACACCGGGGAGCTGTTTTTT.

Notes on this clonotype: A much larger clone sits a single nucleotide away, making a read error possible. The chain carries TRBV15 and TRBJ2-1; tentative D call: TRBD2 (6 bases). CDR1 is LNHNV and CDR2 is YYDKDF in the germline V gene (reference sequence). This CDR3 has 16 amino acids. The CDR3, as DNA: TGTGCCACCAGCAGATTCGCGGGGAGACCCTACAATGAGCGGTTCTTC. The encoded protein is CATSRFAGRPYNERFF.

The rearrangement joins TRBV2 to TRBJ2-7; 8 nucleotides align to TRBD2. V trimming: 7 bases; J trimming: 1 base; junction bases outside the gene matches: 12. The CDR3 loop spans 16 amino acids. Germline V CDR1 and CDR2: SNHLY, FYNNEI. CDR3 in amino acids: CASTGTGTSSSYEQYF. In DNA, the CDR3 is TGTGCCAGCACGGGGACCGGGACTAGTAGTTCCTACGAGCAGTACTTC.